The 9 T cell receptor beta chains below all came from one sample that was sequenced in a study of regulatory T cells in long-lasting Graves disease. Time point here: newly diagnosed GD, antithyroid drugs for less than 3 months. RNA from PBMCs was the source of the TCR library. The TCR beta library used iRepertoire HTBI primers with Arm-PCR amplification of CDR3. TCRdb itself ran the multiplex PCR reads through MiXCR, one entry per CDR3 protein. The sample has 620,000 or so distinct CDR3 sequences, less than 20% seen once. These data also formed part of another study, on T cells in Graves' hyperthyroidism and ophthalmopathy.

The material sequenced was peripheral blood mononuclear cells (PBMCs), taken at new diagnosis, from a patient treated with antithyroid drugs. These receptors were collected from a woman in her thirties with Graves disease.

This clonotype was detected ten times or more. The chain employs TRBV7-9 and TRBJ2-5; D may be TRBD2 (6 bases). This CDR3 is built from 14 residues. Trimming took 4 bases from V and 5 from J, leaving 14 bases between them. Looked up from germline, CDR1 is SEHNR and CDR2 is FQNEAQ (reference sequence). The CDR3 bases are TGTGCCAGCAGCTCTAACGGAGGGGCGGAGACCCAGTACTTC. Residues: CASSSNGGAETQYF.

This clonotype was found many times. The chain joins TRBV19 to TRBJ2-7; 7 nucleotides align to TRBD2. From germline, CDR1 is LNHDA and CDR2 SQIVND (reference sequence). The CDR3 is 15 amino acids. With 7 bases clipped from V and 0 bases from J, the junction kept 9 bases outside the gene matches. The CDR3, as DNA: TGTGCCAGTAATAGGGGACTACACACCTCCTACGAGCAGTACTTC. Translated, it gives CASNRGLHTSYEQYF. Full variable domain (remainder filled in from reference TRBV19 and TRBJ2-7): DGGITQSPKYLFRKEGQNVTLSCEQNLNHDAMYWYRQDPGQGLRLIYYSQIVNDFQKGDIAEGYSVSREKKESFPLTVTSAQKNPTAFYLCASNRGLHTSYEQYFGPGTRLTVT.

Many counts were recorded for this clonotype. This chain links TRBV3-1 with TRBJ1-5, with TRBD1 as a possible D gene (6 bases). The V and J ends lost 0 bases and 4 bases respectively, with 13 bases between them. In germline, CDR1 is LGHDT, CDR2 YNNKEL (reference sequence). The CDR3 consists of 16 residues. In DNA, the CDR3 is TGTGCCAGCAGCCAAGAGACCGCAGGACAGAATCAGCCCCAGCATTTT. The encoded protein is CASSQETAGQNQPQHF.

This clonotype was seen a few times. The CDR3 loop is CASSLLQGYETQYF. CDR3 DNA: TGTGCCAGCAGCTTACTACAGGGTTACGAGACCCAGTACTTC. V is TRBV5-6 and J is TRBJ2-5, with D perhaps TRBD1 (6 bases). The V end was cut by 2 bases, the J end by 5 bases, with 13 bases between. Germline V gene data show CDR1 as SGHDT and CDR2 as YYEEEE. The CDR3 extends over 14 amino acids.

This clonotype was counted between two and nine times. This chain links TRBV7-9 with TRBJ2-3; 14 nucleotides align to TRBD2. Unmatched junction bases numbered 6, after V lost 6 bases and J lost 1 base. This CDR3 region has 17 residues. CDR1 SEHNR and CDR2 FQNEAQ come from the germline V gene (reference sequence). The CDR3 spells CASSSGLAGARTDTQYF. The CDR3 nucleotides are TGTGCCAGCAGTTCGGGACTAGCGGGAGCCCGCACAGATACGCAGTATTTT. The complete variable domain, with remaining parts taken from reference TRBV7-9 and TRBJ2-3, reads DTGVSQNPRHKITKRGQNVTFRCDPISEHNRLYWYRQTLGQGPEFLTYFQNEAQLEKSRLLSDRFSAERPKGSFSTLEIQRTEQGDSAMYLCASSSGLAGARTDTQYFGPGTRLTVL.

Many counts were recorded for this clonotype. V is TRBV12-3 or TRBV12-4 and J is TRBJ2-6, with 10 bases that match TRBD1. Trimming removed 5 bases from V and 0 bases from J; junction bases left unmatched: 13. The CDR3 contains 20 residues. The CDR3 protein is CASSPTLGTGANSGANVLTF. The CDR3 coding sequence is TGTGCCAGCAGTCCAACTCTAGGGACAGGGGCAAACTCTGGGGCCAACGTCCTGACTTTC.

The table lists this clonotype with many counts. The V gene is TRBV12-3 or TRBV12-4, the J gene TRBJ1-1; the D gene is possibly TRBD1 (6 bases). There are 16 residues in the CDR3. V was clipped by 5 bases and J by 3 bases, with 19 bases between them. The CDR3 DNA follows: TGTGCCAGCAGTCGGACAGCCGTGAGGCCCTACACTGAAGCTTTCTTT. It translates to CASSRTAVRPYTEAFF.

The table lists this clonotype with many counts. The chain employs TRBV28 and TRBJ2-7, with 11 bases fitting TRBD1. J was trimmed by 3 bases and V by 6 bases; bases with no gene match: 7. This CDR3 contains 15 residues. Germline-derived CDR1 and CDR2 are MDHEN and SYDVKM. The CDR3: CASSLGGTGGYEQYF. The CDR3 bases are TGTGCCAGCAGCTTAGGGGGGACAGGGGGCTACGAGCAGTACTTC.

The rearrangement links TRBV4-1 to TRBJ2-3, with D maybe TRBD1 (6 bases). Looked up from germline, CDR1 is MGHRA and CDR2 is YSYEKL. V shed 5 bases and J shed 2 bases, with 14 bases lying between them. CDR3 length: 15 amino acids. The CDR3 sequence is CASSKTGKATDTQYF. Here the CDR3 DNA reads TGCGCCAGCAGCAAAACAGGGAAGGCCACAGATACGCAGTATTTT.